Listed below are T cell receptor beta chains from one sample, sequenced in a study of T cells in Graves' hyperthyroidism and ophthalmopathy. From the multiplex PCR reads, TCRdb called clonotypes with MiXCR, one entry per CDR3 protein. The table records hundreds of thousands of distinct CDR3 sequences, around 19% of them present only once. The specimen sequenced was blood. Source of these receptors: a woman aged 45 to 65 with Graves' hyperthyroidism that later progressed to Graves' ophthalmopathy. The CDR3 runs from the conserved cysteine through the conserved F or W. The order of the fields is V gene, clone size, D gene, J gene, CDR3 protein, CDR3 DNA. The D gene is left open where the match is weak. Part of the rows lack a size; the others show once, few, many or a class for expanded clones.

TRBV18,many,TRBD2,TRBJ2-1,CASSLAGGYYNEQFF,TGTGCCAGCTCACTAGCGGGAGGATACTACAATGAGCAGTTCTTC
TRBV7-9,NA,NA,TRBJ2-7,CASSSASRSYEQYF,TGTGCCAGCAGCTCGGCCAGCAGGAGCTACGAGCAGTACTTC
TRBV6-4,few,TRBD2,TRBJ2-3,CASAATAGGTDTQYF,TGTGCCAGCGCAGCGACAGCGGGGGGCACAGATACGCAGTATTTT
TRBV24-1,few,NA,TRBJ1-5,CATSGPGGQPQHF,TGTGCCACCAGTGGCCCGGGTGGCCAGCCCCAGCATTTT
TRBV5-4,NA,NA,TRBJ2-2,CASSLWQTNTGELFF,TGTGCCAGCAGCTTGTGGCAAACGAACACCGGGGAGCTGTTTTTT
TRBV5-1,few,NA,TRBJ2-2,CASSLGRDYTGELFF,TGCGCCAGCAGTTTGGGGAGAGACTACACCGGGGAGCTGTTTTTT
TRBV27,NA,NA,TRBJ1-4,CASRKTVSGEKLFF,TGTGCCAGCAGGAAGACAGTGTCGGGTGAAAAACTGTTTTTT
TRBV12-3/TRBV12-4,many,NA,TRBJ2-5,CASSPAWGGGQYF,TGTGCCAGCAGCCCCGCTTGGGGTGGTGGCCAGTACTTC
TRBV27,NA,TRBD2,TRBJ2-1,CASSGGGNEQLF,TGTGCCAGCAGTGGCGGGGGGAATGAGCAGCTCTTC
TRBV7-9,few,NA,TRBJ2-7,CASSPQGGGSYEQYF,TGTGCCAGCAGCCCCCAGGGCGGAGGGTCCTACGAGCAGTACTTC
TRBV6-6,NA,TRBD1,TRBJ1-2,CASSYTGTESNYGYTF,TGTGCCAGCAGTTACACCGGGACAGAGTCTAACTATGGCTACACCTTC
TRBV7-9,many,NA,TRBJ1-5,CASSLEGTNQPQHF,TGTGCCAGCAGCTTAGAAGGGACCAATCAGCCCCAGCATTTT
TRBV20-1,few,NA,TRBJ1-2,CSATRQPANYGYTF,TGCAGTGCTACAAGACAGCCTGCTAACTATGGCTACACCTTC
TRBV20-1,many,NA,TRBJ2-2,CSAIQGADTGELFF,TGCAGTGCTATACAGGGAGCCGACACCGGGGAGCTGTTTTTT
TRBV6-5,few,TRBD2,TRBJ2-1,CASSYSGGYNEQFF,TGTGCCAGCAGTTACTCGGGGGGGTACAATGAGCAGTTCTTC
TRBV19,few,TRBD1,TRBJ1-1,CASSHRGQTEAFF,TGTGCCAGTAGCCACAGGGGGCAAACTGAAGCTTTCTTT
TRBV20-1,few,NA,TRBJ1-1,CIAPRMNTEAFF,TGCATTGCACCCAGGATGAACACTGAAGCTTTCTTT
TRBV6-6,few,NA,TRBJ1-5,CASSYGDRMSNQPQHF,TGTGCCAGCAGTTACGGTGACAGGATGAGCAATCAGCCCCAGCATTTT
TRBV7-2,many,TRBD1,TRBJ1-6,CASSFIQGASPLHF,TGTGCCAGCAGCTTCATCCAGGGGGCTTCACCCCTCCACTTT
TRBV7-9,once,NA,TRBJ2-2,CASSSRDTQNTGELFF,TGTGCCAGCAGCTCCCGGGACACCCAGAACACCGGGGAGCTGTTTTTT
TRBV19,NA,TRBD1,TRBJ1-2,CASSAGQGGNYGYTF,TGTGCCAGTAGTGCCGGACAGGGGGGAAACTATGGCTACACCTTC
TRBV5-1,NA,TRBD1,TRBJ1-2,CASSAGTGNYGYSF,TGCGCCAGCAGCGCCGGGACAGGGAACTATGGCTACAGCTTC
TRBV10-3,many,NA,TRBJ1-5,CAISEKNQLNQPQHF,TGTGCCATCAGTGAGAAAAATCAGTTAAATCAGCCCCAGCATTTT
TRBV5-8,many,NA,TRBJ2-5,CASSEYRDTVGETQYF,TGTGCCAGCAGCGAATACCGGGACACCGTCGGGGAGACCCAGTACTTC
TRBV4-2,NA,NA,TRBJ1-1,CASSQLAMNTEAFF,TGTGCCAGCAGCCAGCTGGCCATGAACACTGAAGCTTTCTTT
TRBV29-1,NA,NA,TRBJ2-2,CSVARPNTGELFF,TGCAGCGTTGCGAGACCGAACACCGGGGAGCTGTTTTTT
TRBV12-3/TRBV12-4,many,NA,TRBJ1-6,CASSPERGRNSPLHF,TGTGCCAGCAGCCCCGAGCGGGGGAGGAATTCACCCCTCCACTTT
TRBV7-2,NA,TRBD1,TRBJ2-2,CASSFSGGSSGELFF,TGTGCCAGCAGCTTTTCAGGGGGCTCTTCCGGGGAGCTGTTTTTT
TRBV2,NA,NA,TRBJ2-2,CASSDGLTNTGELFF,TGTGCCAGCAGTGATGGATTGACGAACACCGGGGAGCTGTTTTTT
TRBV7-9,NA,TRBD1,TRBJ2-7,CASSEAGGLLSYEQYF,TGTGCCAGCAGCGAGGCAGGGGGCCTCTTGTCCTACGAGCAGTACTTC
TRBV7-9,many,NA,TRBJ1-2,CASSLKSGNYGYTF,TGTGCCAGCAGCTTAAAGTCGGGAAACTATGGCTACACCTTC
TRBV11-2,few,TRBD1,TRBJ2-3,CASTGQGANTQYF,TGTGCCAGCACCGGACAGGGGGCGAATACGCAGTATTTT
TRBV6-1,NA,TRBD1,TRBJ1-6,CASTRDSLNSPLHF,TGTGCCAGCACCCGGGACAGCTTAAATTCACCCCTCCACTTT
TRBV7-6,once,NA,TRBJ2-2,CASSLRLGNTGELFF,TGTGCCAGCAGCTTAAGACTAGGAAACACCGGGGAGCTGTTTTTT
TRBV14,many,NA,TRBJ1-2,CASSSRYGYTF,TGTGCCAGCAGTTCACGGTATGGCTACACCTTC
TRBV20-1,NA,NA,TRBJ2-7,CSASPIDEQYF,TGCAGTGCTAGCCCAATAGACGAGCAGTACTTC
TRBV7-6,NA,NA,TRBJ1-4,CASSAGLDEKLFF,TGTGCCAGCAGTGCTGGGTTGGACGAAAAACTGTTTTTT